This T cell receptor (beta chain) originates from a study of beta chain features in type 1 diabetes. The isolated RNA, all of it, was reverse transcribed, so expressed TCRB transcripts were what got sequenced. The assay was immunoSEQ multiplex PCR, and TCRdb's table has in-frame clones only and misses some. The sample shows about 160,000 clones, around 63% of them seen only once. CDR1 and CDR2 from the germline V gene are MGHDK and SYGVNS. Trimming took 0 bases from V and 7 from J, leaving 9 bases between them. The CDR3 consists of 13 residues. Findings and caveats of the study: Sequencing from cDNA could over-represent high-TCR-expressing cells. Lower insertion and higher deletion counts appeared at VDJ junctions in type 1 diabetes patients. The study found moderately but significantly shorter TCRB CDR3s in all four CD4+ subsets of Type 1 diabetes patients.

About this clone itself: Its antigen is unknown.

Source material: naive CD4+ T cells from blood. This clonotype originated in a man aged 25-45 years with type 1 diabetes. This chain uses TRBV25-1 with TRBJ1-1; no clear D. The DNA of the CDR3 is TGTGCCAGCAGTGAATATGTGGCACATGAAGCTTTCTTT. This codes for CASSEYVAHEAFF.